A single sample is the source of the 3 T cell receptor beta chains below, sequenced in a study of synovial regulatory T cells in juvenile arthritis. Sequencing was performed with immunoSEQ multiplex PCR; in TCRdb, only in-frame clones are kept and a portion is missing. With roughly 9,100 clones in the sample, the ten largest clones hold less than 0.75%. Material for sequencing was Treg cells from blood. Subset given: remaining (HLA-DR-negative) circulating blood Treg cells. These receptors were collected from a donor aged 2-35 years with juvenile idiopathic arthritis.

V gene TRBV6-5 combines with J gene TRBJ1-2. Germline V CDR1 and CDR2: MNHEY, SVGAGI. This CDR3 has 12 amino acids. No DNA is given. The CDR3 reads CASSSAAYGYTF.

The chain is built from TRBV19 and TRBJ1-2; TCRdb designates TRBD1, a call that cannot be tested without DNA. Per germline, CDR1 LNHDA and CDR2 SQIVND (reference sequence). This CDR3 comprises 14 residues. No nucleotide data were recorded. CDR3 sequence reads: CASTMGDGNYGYTF.

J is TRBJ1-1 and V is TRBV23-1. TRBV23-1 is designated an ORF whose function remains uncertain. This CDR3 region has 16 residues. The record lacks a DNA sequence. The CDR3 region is CASSPPKGNMNTEAFF.